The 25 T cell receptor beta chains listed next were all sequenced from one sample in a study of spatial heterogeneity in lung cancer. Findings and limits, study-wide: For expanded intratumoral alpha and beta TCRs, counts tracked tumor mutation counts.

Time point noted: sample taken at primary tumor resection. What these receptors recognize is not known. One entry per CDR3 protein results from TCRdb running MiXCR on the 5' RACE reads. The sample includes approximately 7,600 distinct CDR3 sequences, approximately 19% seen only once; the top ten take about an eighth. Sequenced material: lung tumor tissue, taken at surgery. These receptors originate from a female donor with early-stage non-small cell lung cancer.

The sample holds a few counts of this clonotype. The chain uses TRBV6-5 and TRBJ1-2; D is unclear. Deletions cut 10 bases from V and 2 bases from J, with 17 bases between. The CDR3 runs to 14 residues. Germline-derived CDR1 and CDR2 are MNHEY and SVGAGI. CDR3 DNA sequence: TGTGCCACCACAGAGGGCGTGGGAAACTATGGCTACACCTTC. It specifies CATTEGVGNYGYTF.

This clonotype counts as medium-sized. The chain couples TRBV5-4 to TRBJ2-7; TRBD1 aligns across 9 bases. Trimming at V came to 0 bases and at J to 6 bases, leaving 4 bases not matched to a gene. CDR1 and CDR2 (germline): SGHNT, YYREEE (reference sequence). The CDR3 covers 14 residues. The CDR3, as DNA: TGTGCCAGCAGCTTGGGACAGGGGGTTGCCGAGCAGTACTTC. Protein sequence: CASSLGQGVAEQYF.

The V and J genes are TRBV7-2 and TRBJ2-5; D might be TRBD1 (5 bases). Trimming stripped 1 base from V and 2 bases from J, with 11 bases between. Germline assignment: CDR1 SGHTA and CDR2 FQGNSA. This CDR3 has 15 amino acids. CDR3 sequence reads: CASSLEWTQQETQYF. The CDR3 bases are TGTGCCAGCAGCTTAGAGTGGACACAACAAGAGACCCAGTACTTC.

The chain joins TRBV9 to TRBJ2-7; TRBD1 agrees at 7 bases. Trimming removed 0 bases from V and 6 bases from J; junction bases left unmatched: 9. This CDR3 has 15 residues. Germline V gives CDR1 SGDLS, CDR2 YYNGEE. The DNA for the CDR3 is TGTGCCAGCAGCGTAGGTCGAGCAGGGGGTGGCGAGCAGTACTTC. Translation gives CASSVGRAGGGEQYF.

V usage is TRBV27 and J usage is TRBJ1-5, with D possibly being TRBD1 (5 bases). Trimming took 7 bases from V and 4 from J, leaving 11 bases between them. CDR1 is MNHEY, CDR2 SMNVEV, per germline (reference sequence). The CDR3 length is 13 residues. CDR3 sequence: CASKARANQPQHF. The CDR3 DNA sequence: TGTGCCAGCAAGGCCAGGGCGAATCAGCCCCAGCATTTT.

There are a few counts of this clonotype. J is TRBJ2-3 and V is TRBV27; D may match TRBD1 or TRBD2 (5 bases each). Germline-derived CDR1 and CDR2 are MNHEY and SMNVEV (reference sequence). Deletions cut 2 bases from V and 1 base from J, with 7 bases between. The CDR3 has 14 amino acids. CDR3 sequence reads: CASSLRDRTDTQYF. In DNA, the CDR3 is TGTGCCAGCAGTTTAAGGGACCGCACAGATACGCAGTATTTT.

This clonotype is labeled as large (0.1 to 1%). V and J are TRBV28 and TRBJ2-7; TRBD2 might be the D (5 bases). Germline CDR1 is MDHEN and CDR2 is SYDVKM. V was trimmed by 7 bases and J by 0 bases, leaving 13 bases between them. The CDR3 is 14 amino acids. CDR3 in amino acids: CASMGTGSSYEQYF. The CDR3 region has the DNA TGTGCCAGCATGGGAACGGGGAGCTCCTACGAGCAGTACTTC.

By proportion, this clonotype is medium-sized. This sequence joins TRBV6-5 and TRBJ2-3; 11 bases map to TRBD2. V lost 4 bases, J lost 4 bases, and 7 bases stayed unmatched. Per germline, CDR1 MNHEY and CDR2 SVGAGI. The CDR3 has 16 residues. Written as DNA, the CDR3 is TGTGCCAGCAGTTTCCGACTAGCGGGGATATCAGATACGCAGTATTTT. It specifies CASSFRLAGISDTQYF.

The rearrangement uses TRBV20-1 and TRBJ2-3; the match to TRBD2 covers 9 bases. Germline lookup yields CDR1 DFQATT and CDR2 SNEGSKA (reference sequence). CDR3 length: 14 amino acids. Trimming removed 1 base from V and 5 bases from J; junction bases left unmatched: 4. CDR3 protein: CSARALAGLDTQYF. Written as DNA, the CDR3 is TGCAGTGCTAGAGCCCTAGCGGGGTTAGATACGCAGTATTTT.

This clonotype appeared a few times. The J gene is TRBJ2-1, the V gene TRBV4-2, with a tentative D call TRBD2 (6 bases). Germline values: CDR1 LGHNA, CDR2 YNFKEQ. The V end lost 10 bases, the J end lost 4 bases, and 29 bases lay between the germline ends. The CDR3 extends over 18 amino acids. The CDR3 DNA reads TGTGCCAAACAATTCCAGCGGGTTCCGGCGATGCCATACAATGAGCAGTTCTTC. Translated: CAKQFQRVPAMPYNEQFF.

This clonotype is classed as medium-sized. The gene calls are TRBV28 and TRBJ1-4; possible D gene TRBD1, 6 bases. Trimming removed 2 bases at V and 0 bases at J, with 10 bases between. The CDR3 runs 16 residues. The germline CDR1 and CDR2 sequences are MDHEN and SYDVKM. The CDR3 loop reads CASSLLDRTTNEKLFF. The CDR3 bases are TGTGCCAGCAGTTTACTAGACAGGACAACTAATGAAAAACTGTTTTTT.

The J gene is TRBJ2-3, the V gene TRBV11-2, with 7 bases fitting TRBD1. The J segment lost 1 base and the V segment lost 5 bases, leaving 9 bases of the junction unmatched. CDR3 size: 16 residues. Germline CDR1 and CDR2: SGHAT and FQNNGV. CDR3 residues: CASSNRRGQRTDTQYF. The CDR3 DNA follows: TGTGCCAGCAGCAACCGACGGGGACAGCGCACAGATACGCAGTATTTT. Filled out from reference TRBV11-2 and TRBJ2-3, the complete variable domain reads EAGVAQSPRYKIIEKRQSVAFWCNPISGHATLYWYQQILGQGPKLLIQFQNNGVVDDSQLPKDRFSAERLKGVDSTLKIQPAKLEDSAVYLCASSNRRGQRTDTQYFGPGTRLTVL.

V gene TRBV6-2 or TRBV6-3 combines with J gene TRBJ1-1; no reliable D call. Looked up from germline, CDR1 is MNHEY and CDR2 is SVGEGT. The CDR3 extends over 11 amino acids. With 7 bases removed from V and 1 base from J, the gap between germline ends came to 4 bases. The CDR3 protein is CASKENTEAFF. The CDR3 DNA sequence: TGTGCCAGCAAAGAGAACACTGAAGCTTTCTTT.

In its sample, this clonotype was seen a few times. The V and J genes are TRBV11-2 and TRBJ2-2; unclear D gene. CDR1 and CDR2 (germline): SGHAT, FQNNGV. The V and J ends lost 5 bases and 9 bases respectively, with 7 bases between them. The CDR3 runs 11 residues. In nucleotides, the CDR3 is TGTGCCAGCAGCCCCAGCTGGGAGCTGTTTTTT. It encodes CASSPSWELFF.

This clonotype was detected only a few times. The CDR3 region is CASSFPAAGGRDDTQYF. The CDR3 region has the DNA TGTGCCAGCAGCTTCCCCGCGGCAGGGGGTCGGGATGATACGCAGTATTTT. The chain is built from TRBV7-8 and TRBJ2-3; 7 bases map to TRBD1. This CDR3 contains 17 residues. Unmatched junction bases numbered 15, after V lost 3 bases and J lost 6 bases. The germline gives CDR1 SGHVS, CDR2 FQNEAQ.

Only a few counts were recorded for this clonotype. The CDR3 nucleotides are TGTGCCAGTAGTATAAGACTTGCCTTTAATTCACCCCTCCACTTT. This translates into CASSIRLAFNSPLHF. The rearrangement joins TRBV19 to TRBJ1-6; no clear D. Germline V gene data show CDR1 as LNHDA and CDR2 as SQIVND (reference sequence). This CDR3 comprises 15 residues. Trimming shortened V by 2 bases and J by 6 bases, and 11 bases separated the two germline ends. Full variable domain (missing parts from reference TRBV19 and TRBJ1-6): DGGITQSPKYLFRKEGQNVTLSCEQNLNHDAMYWYRQDPGQGLRLIYYSQIVNDFQKGDIAEGYSVSREKKESFPLTVTSAQKNPTAFYLCASSIRLAFNSPLHFGNGTRLTVT.

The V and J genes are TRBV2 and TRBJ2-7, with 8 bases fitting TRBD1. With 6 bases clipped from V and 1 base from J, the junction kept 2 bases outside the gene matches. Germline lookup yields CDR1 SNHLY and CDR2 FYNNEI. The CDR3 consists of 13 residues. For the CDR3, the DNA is TGTGCCAGCAGAAGACAGGGGTCCTACGAGCAGTACTTC. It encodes CASRRQGSYEQYF.

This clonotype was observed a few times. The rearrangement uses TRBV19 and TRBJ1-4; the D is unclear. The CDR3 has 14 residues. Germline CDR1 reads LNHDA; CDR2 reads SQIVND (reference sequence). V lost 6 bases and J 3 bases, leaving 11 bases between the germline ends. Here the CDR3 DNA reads TGTGCCAGTAGGCAGACGGGTCCTAATGAAAAACTGTTTTTT. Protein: CASRQTGPNEKLFF.

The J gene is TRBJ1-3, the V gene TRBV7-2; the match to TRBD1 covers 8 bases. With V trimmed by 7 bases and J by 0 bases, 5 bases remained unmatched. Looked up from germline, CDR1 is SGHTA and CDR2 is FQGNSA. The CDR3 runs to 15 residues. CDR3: CASTQDRDSGNTIYF. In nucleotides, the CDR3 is TGTGCCAGCACCCAGGACAGGGACTCTGGAAACACCATATATTTT. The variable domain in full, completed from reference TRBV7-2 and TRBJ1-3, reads GAGVSQSPSNKVTEKGKDVELRCDPISGHTALYWYRQSLGQGLEFLIYFQGNSAPDKSGLPSDRFSAERTGGSVSTLTIQRTQQEDSAVYLCASTQDRDSGNTIYFGEGSWLTVV.

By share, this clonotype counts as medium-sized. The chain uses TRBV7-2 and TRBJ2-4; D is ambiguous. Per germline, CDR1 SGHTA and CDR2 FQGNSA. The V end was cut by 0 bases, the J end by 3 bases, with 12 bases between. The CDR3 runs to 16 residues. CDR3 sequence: CASSLAAPRDKNIQYF. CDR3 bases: TGTGCCAGCAGCTTAGCGGCTCCTAGGGACAAAAACATTCAGTACTTC.

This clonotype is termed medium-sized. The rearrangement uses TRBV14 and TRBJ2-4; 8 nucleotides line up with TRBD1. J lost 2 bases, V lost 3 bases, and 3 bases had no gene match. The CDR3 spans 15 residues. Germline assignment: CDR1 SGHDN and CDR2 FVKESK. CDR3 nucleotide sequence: TGTGCCAGCAGCCACCAGGGGGCAACCAAAAACATTCAGTACTTC. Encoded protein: CASSHQGATKNIQYF. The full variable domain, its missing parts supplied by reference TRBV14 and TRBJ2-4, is EAGVTQFPSHSVIEKGQTVTLRCDPISGHDNLYWYRRVMGKEIKFLLHFVKESKQDESGMPNNRFLAERTGGTYSTLKVQPAELEDSGVYFCASSHQGATKNIQYFGAGTRLSVL.

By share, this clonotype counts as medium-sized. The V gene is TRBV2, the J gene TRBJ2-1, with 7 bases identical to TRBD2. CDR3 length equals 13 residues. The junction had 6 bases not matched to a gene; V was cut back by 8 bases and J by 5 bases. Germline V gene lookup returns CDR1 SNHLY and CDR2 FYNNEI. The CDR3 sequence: CASGGEGDNEQFF. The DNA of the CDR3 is TGTGCCAGCGGGGGGGAAGGGGACAATGAGCAGTTCTTC.

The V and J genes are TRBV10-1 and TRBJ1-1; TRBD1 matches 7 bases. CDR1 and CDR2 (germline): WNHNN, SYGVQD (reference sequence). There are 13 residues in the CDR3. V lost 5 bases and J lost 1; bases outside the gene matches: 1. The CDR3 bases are TGCGCCAGCAGTAGGACAGGGAACACTGAAGCTTTCTTT. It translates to CASSRTGNTEAFF.

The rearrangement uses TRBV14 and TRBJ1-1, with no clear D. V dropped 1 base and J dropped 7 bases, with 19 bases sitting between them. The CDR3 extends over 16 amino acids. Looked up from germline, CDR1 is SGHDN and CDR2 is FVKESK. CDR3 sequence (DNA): TGTGCCAGCAGCCAAGTTCGCCAGTATTGGGCAGGTGAAGCTTTCTTT. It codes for CASSQVRQYWAGEAFF.

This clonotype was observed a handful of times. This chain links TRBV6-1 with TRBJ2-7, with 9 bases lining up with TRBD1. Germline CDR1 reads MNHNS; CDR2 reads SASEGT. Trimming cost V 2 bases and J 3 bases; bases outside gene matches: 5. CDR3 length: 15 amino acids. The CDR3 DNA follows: TGTGCCAGCAGTGAAAGGGGACAGGGTAGCTACGAGCAGTACTTC. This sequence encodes CASSERGQGSYEQYF.